A single sample is the source of the 3 T cell receptor beta chains below, sequenced in a study of T cells expressing NK-cell markers. TCRdb reprocessed the 5' RACE reads and keeps a single row for each CDR3 protein, giving no DNA. Its table records about 260,000 distinct CDR3 sequences. Sequencing used blood T cells: a sorted CD56 or NKG2C T cell subset, CD4+ or CD8+ T cells, or bulk PBMC T cells (not recorded which). The receptors were sampled from a man between 18 and 29 years old in good health.

The chain links TRBV6-2 or TRBV6-3 to TRBJ2-2; TCRdb names TRBD2, which stays unverified in the absence of DNA. CDR1 and CDR2 from the germline V gene are MNHEY and SVGEGT. This CDR3 spans 16 amino acids. The CDR3 sequence: CASSYSNGLARGELFF.

The chain has TRBV7-3 and TRBJ2-6; TCRdb's D gene call, TRBD2, goes unchecked for lack of DNA. The germline V gene encodes CDR1 SGHTA and CDR2 FQGTGA. This CDR3 is 17 amino acids long. The CDR3 sequence is CASSSDSRSSGANVLTF.

The V gene is TRBV7-6, the J gene TRBJ2-1. The CDR3 has 12 amino acids. Per the germline V gene, CDR1 is SGHVS and CDR2 is FNYEAQ. CDR3: CASSLVSNEQFF.